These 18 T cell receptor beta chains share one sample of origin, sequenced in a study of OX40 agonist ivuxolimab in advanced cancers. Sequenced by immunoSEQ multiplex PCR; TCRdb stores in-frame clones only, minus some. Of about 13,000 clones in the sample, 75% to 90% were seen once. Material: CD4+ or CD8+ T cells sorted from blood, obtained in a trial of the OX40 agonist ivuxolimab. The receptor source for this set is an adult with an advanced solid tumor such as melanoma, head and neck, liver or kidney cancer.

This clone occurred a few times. CDR3 sequence (DNA): TGTGCCAGCAGCTTCCGAGGATCCAGCTATAGCACAGATACGCAGTATTTT. Residues: CASSFRGSSYSTDTQYF. V gene TRBV13 combines with J gene TRBJ2-3, with D uncertain. Germline loops: CDR1 PRHDT, CDR2 FYEKMQ (reference sequence). The CDR3 loop spans 17 amino acids. The V end was cut by 3 bases, the J end by 0 bases, with 16 bases between.

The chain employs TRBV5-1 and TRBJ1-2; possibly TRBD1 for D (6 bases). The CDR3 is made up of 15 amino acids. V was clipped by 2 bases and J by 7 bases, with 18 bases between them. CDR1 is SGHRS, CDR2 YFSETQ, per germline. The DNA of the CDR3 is TGCGCCAGCAGCTTTAATGGAGGGCAGGGGTTTGGCTACACCTTC. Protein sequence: CASSFNGGQGFGYTF.

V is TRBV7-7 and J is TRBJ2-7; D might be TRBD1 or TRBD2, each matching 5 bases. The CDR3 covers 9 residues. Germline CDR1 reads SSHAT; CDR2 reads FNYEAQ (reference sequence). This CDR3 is CPRGGEQYF. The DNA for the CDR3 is TGTCCCCGGGGCGGGGAGCAGTACTTC.

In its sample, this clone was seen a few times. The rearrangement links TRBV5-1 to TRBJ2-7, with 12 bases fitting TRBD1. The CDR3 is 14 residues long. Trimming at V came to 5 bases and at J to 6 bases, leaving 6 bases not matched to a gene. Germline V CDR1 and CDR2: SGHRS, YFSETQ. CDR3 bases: TGCGCCAGCAGTACCGGGACAGGGGGCGTCGAGCAGTACTTC. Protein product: CASSTGTGGVEQYF. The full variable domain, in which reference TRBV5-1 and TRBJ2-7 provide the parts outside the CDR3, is KAGVTQTPRYLIKTRGQQVTLSCSPISGHRSVSWYQQTPGQGLQFLFEYFSETQRNKGNFPGRFSGRQFSNSRSEMNVSTLELGDSALYLCASSTGTGGVEQYFGPGTRLTVT.

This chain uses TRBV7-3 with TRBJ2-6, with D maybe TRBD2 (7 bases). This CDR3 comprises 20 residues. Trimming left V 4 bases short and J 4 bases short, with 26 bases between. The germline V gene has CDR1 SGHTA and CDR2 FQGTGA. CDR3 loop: CASSSRGGGYLVSGANVLTF. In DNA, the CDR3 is TGTGCCAGCAGCTCCCGGGGCGGGGGCTACCTGGTCTCGGGGGCCAACGTCCTGACTTTC.

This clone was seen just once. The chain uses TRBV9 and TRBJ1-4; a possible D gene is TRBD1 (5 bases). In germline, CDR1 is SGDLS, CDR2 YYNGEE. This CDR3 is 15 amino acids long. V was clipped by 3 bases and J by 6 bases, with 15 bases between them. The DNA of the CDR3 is TGTGCCAGCAGCGCTTCTCGGGGGGAGGATGAAAAACTGTTTTTT. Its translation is CASSASRGEDEKLFF.

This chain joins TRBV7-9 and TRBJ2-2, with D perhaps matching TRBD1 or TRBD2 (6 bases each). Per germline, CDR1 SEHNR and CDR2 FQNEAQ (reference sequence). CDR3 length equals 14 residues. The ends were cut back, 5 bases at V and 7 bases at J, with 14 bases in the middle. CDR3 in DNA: TGTGCCAGCAGCCCTGGAGGGGGTTACGGGGAGCTGTTTTTT. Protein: CASSPGGGYGELFF.

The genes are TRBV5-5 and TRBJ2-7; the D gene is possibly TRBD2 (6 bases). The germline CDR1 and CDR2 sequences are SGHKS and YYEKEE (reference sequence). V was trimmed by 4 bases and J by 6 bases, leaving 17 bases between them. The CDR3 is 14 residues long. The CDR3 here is CASSPDSGHLEQYF. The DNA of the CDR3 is TGTGCCAGCAGCCCGGATAGCGGACACCTCGAGCAGTACTTC.

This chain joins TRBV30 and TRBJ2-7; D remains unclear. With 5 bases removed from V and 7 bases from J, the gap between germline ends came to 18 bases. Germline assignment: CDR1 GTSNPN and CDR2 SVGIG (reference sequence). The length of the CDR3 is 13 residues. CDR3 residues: CAWRYKGGGEQYF. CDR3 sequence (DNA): TGTGCCTGGCGATACAAGGGTGGTGGAGAGCAGTACTTC. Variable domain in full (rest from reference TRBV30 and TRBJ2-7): SQTIHQWPATLVQPVGSPLSLECTVEGTSNPNLYWYRQAAGRGLQLLFYSVGIGQISSEVPQNLSASRPQDRQFILSSKKLLLSDSGFYLCAWRYKGGGEQYFGPGTRLTVT.

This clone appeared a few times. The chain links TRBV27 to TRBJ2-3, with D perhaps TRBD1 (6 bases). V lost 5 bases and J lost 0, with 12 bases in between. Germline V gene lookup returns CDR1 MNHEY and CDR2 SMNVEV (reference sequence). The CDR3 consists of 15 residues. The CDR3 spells CASSPFRGSTDTQYF. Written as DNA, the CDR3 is TGTGCCAGCAGTCCCTTTAGGGGGAGCACAGATACGCAGTATTTT.

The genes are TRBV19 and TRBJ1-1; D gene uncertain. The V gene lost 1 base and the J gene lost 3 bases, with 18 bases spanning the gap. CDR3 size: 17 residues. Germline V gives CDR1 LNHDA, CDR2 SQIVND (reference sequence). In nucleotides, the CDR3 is TGTGCCAGTAGTATAGCGGTTCACGGGATGTTGGACACTGAAGCTTTCTTT. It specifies CASSIAVHGMLDTEAFF.

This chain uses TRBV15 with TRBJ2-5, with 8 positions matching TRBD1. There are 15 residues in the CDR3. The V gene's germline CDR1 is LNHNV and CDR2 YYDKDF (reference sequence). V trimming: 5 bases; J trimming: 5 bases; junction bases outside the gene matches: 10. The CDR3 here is CATSPGQGAVETQYF. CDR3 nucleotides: TGTGCCACCAGCCCCGGGCAGGGGGCGGTGGAGACCCAGTACTTC.

CDR3 residues: CASSPQGSAGYTF. CDR3 sequence (DNA): TGTGCCAGCAGCCCCCAGGGATCTGCTGGCTACACCTTC. The rearrangement uses TRBV9 and TRBJ1-2; weak D call: TRBD1 (5 bases). V gave up 4 bases and J gave up 7 bases, with 14 bases separating them. Germline V CDR1 and CDR2: SGDLS, YYNGEE. The CDR3 is 13 amino acids.

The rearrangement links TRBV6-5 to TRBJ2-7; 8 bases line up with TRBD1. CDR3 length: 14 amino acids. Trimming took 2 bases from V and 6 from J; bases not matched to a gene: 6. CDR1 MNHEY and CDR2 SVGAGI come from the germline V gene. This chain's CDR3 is CASSYNPGGSEQYF. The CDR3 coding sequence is TGTGCCAGCAGTTACAATCCAGGGGGCAGCGAGCAGTACTTC.

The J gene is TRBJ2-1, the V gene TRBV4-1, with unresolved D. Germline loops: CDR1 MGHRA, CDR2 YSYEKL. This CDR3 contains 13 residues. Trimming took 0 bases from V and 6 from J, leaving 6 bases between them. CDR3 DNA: TGCGCCAGCAGCCAAGAGAATTTCAATGAGCAGTTCTTC. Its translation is CASSQENFNEQFF.

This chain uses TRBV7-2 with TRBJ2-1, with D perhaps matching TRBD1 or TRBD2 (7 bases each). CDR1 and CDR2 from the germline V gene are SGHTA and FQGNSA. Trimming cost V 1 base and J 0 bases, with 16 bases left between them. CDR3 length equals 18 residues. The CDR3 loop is CASSLDPGGGPSYNEQFF. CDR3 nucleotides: TGTGCCAGCAGCTTAGATCCAGGGGGAGGGCCCTCCTACAATGAGCAGTTCTTC.

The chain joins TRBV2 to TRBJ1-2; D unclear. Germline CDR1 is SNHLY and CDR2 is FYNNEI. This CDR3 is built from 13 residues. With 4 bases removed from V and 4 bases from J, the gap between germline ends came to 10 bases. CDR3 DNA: TGTGCCAGCAGTGCCGACCCACCCTATGGCTACACCTTC. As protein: CASSADPPYGYTF.

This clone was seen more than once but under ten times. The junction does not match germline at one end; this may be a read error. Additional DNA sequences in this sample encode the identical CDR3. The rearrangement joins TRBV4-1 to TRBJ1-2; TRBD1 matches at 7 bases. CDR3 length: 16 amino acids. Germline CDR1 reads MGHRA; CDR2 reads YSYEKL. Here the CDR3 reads CASSQDRRDRDYGYTF. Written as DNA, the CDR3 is TGTGCCAGCAGCCAAGACCGTAGGGACAGAGACTATGGCTACACCTTC.